The 19 T cell receptor beta chains below come from one sample, sequenced in a study of T cell changes during pregnancy in multiple sclerosis. Using immunoSEQ multiplex PCR, the repertoire was profiled, and TCRdb retains in-frame clones only, with some absent. In the table there are around 21,000 clones, about nine tenths of which are singletons. The sample was CD8+ T cells from peripheral blood mononuclear cells, taken in the third trimester of pregnancy. Every receptor here comes from a female donor in good health, enrolled as a control in a pregnancy study.

V usage is TRBV27 and J usage is TRBJ2-7, with D perhaps TRBD2 (6 bases). Trimming cost V 5 bases and J 7 bases, with 18 bases left between them. The germline CDR1 and CDR2 sequences are MNHEY and SMNVEV (reference sequence). This CDR3 is built from 14 residues. Written as DNA, the CDR3 is TGTGCCAGCAGTCCCCGGGGCGGGGCCCGGGAGCAGTACTTC. It is translated as CASSPRGGAREQYF.

The rearrangement links TRBV7-8 to TRBJ2-1; TRBD2 aligns across 8 bases. J lost 2 bases, V lost 3 bases, and 3 bases had no gene match. CDR3 length: 15 amino acids. Per the germline V gene, CDR1 is SGHVS and CDR2 is FQNEAQ. The CDR3: CASSFTSGTYNEQFF. DNA for the CDR3: TGTGCCAGCAGCTTTACTAGCGGCACCTACAATGAGCAGTTCTTC.

V is TRBV27 and J is TRBJ2-1; 8 bases fit TRBD2. V was clipped by 7 bases and J by 2 bases; unmatched bases: 4. This CDR3 contains 14 residues. Germline V gene sequence: CDR1 MNHEY, CDR2 SMNVEV (reference sequence). The CDR3 here is CASKSSGPYNEQFF. The CDR3 DNA is TGTGCCAGCAAGTCTAGCGGGCCCTACAATGAGCAGTTCTTC.

The chain recombines TRBV7-9 with TRBJ2-1; TRBD2 aligns across 14 bases. Trimming took 5 bases from V and 8 from J; bases not matched to a gene: 8. CDR1 SEHNR and CDR2 FQNEAQ come from the germline V gene (reference sequence). This CDR3 contains 16 residues. The CDR3 loop reads CASSPRLAGGRDEQFF. The CDR3 nucleotides read TGTGCCAGCAGCCCCAGACTAGCGGGGGGGCGGGATGAGCAGTTCTTC.

The chain is built from TRBV6-5 and TRBJ2-1; tentative D call: TRBD1 (6 bases). Looked up from germline, CDR1 is MNHEY and CDR2 is SVGAGI. Between the trimmed V and J ends, which lost 6 bases and 0 bases, there was a span of 12 bases. The CDR3 loop spans 15 amino acids. The CDR3 protein is CASSPTGSSYNEQFF. CDR3 in DNA: TGTGCCAGCAGCCCCACAGGGAGCTCCTACAATGAGCAGTTCTTC.

With respect to this clone: Other nucleotide sequences in the sample specify the same CDR3. The chain uses TRBV4-3 and TRBJ2-7; 12 nucleotides match TRBD2. CDR1 is LGHNA, CDR2 YSLEER, per germline. The CDR3 contains 15 residues. V gave up 3 bases and J gave up 0 bases; unmatched junction bases: 0. CDR3 loop: CASSQGLAGSYEQYF. The CDR3 nucleotides are TGCGCCAGCAGCCAGGGACTAGCGGGCTCCTACGAGCAGTACTTC.

The genes are TRBV30 and TRBJ2-5; 10 bases map to TRBD2. CDR1 GTSNPN and CDR2 SVGIG come from the germline V gene (reference sequence). There are 14 residues in the CDR3. V lost 5 bases, J lost 4 bases, and 7 bases stayed unmatched. The CDR3 region has the DNA TGTGCCTGGGGCCAGCGGGAGGGGCGAGAGACCCAGTACTTC. Protein: CAWGQREGRETQYF.

The chain uses TRBV4-2 and TRBJ2-3; D uncertain. Germline CDR1 LGHNA, CDR2 YNFKEQ. The V gene lost 0 bases and the J gene lost 6 bases, with 7 bases spanning the gap. This CDR3 is 13 amino acids long. The CDR3 DNA reads as TGTGCCAGCAGCCAAGAAGGAGTGGATACGCAGTATTTT. Its protein product is CASSQEGVDTQYF.

The chain recombines TRBV30 with TRBJ2-3; D possibly corresponds to TRBD2 (6 bases). Trimming removed 3 bases from V and 6 bases from J, with 16 bases in between. The CDR3 is 14 residues long. CDR1 and CDR2 (germline): GTSNPN, SVGIG (reference sequence). The DNA of the CDR3 is TGTGCCTGGAGCCCCCTGGGGGGAACCGATACGCAGTATTTT. Residues: CAWSPLGGTDTQYF.

The rearrangement joins TRBV12-5 to TRBJ1-1; no reliable D call. The V end lost 3 bases, the J end lost 6 bases, and 8 bases lay between the germline ends. The germline gives CDR1 LGHNT, CDR2 FRNRAP. The CDR3 extends over 12 amino acids. The chain's CDR3 is CASGFISSEAFF. The CDR3 nucleotides are TGTGCTAGTGGTTTCATCAGTTCTGAAGCTTTCTTT.

This chain connects TRBV7-9 to TRBJ2-7; D may be TRBD2 (6 bases). This CDR3 spans 14 amino acids. Trimming stripped 1 base from V and 3 bases from J, with 10 bases between. Germline CDR1 reads SEHNR; CDR2 reads FQNEAQ (reference sequence). The CDR3 region has the DNA TGTGCCAGCAGCTTAGGTAGCGGATTCTACGAGCAGTACTTC. Amino acid sequence: CASSLGSGFYEQYF.

The V and J genes are TRBV6-6 and TRBJ2-2; 10 positions match TRBD1. This CDR3 contains 15 residues. CDR1 is MNHNY and CDR2 is SVGAGI in the germline V gene (reference sequence). V lost 2 bases to trimming and J lost 6 bases; unmatched junction nucleotides: 3. CDR3 loop: CASSYPGQGAGELFF. The DNA of the CDR3 is TGTGCCAGCAGTTACCCCGGACAGGGGGCCGGGGAGCTGTTTTTT.

This clone showed up just once. This chain joins TRBV7-2 and TRBJ2-6; D is unresolved. Germline values: CDR1 SGHTA, CDR2 FQGNSA. Trimming took off 1 base at V and 2 bases at J, with 6 bases between the two ends. The CDR3 has 15 residues. CDR3 coding DNA: TGTGCCAGCAGCTTAGATTCCACTGGGGCCAACGTCCTGACTTTC. It encodes CASSLDSTGANVLTF.

This clone was picked up one time. J is TRBJ2-1 and V is TRBV4-3; 11 bases are a match to TRBD2. Germline values: CDR1 LGHNA, CDR2 YSLEER. The CDR3 extends over 17 amino acids. V dropped 5 bases and J dropped 5; count of bases not matched to a gene: 11. This CDR3 is CASSLSPSGRMNNEQFF. The DNA of the CDR3 is TGCGCCAGCAGCTTGTCCCCTAGCGGGAGGATGAACAATGAGCAGTTCTTC.

The rearrangement uses TRBV4-1 and TRBJ2-7, with TRBD2 identical over 7 bases. CDR1 and CDR2 from the germline V gene are MGHRA and YSYEKL. This CDR3 spans 15 amino acids. V was clipped by 1 base and J by 3 bases; unmatched bases: 6. The CDR3 spells CASSQGASGNYEQYF. The CDR3 DNA reads TGCGCCAGCAGCCAAGGGGCTAGCGGAAACTACGAGCAGTACTTC.

The gene calls are TRBV27 and TRBJ1-2, with 8 bases that match TRBD1. J lost 1 base, V lost 7 bases, and 2 bases had no gene match. The CDR3 has 13 amino acids. Germline assignment: CDR1 MNHEY and CDR2 SMNVEV (reference sequence). The CDR3 bases are TGTGCCAGCACCGGACAGGGTAACTATGGCTACACCTTC. This gives the protein CASTGQGNYGYTF.

The chain links TRBV21-1 to TRBJ1-2; the D call TRBD1 from the table was never checked on the DNA. TRBV21-1 is a pseudogene segment. The CDR3 loop spans 17 amino acids. The CDR3 coding sequence is TGTGCCAGCAGCGAAGGATCGTCGGCAGGGACAAACTATGGCTACACCTTC. Its translation: CASSEGSSAGTNYGYTF.

The rearrangement joins TRBV27 to TRBJ2-7; the D is unclear. Deletions cut 2 bases from V and 0 bases from J, with 8 bases between. The germline V gene encodes CDR1 MNHEY and CDR2 SMNVEV (reference sequence). This CDR3 region has 14 residues. CDR3 sequence (DNA): TGTGCCAGCAGTTTAAGTGCGAGCTCCTACGAGCAGTACTTC. It translates to CASSLSASSYEQYF.

The chain couples TRBV19 to TRBJ2-1; TRBD2 aligns across 9 bases. Germline CDR1 reads LNHDA; CDR2 reads SQIVND (reference sequence). This CDR3 has 17 residues. V shed 6 bases and J 0 bases; nucleotides not matched to a gene: 9. The CDR3 loop reads CASSNSGGLSSYNEQFF. CDR3 DNA: TGTGCCAGTAGCAATAGCGGGGGCCTTAGCTCCTACAATGAGCAGTTCTTC.